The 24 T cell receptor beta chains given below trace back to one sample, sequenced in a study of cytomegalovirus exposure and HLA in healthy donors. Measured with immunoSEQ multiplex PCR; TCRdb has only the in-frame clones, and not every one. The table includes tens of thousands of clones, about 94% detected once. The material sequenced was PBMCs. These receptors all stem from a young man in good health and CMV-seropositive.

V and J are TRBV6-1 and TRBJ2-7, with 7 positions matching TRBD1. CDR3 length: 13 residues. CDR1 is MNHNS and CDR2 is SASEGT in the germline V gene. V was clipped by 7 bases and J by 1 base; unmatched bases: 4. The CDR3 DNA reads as TGTGCCAGCACCGGGACAGAATCCTACGAGCAGTACTTC. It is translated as CASTGTESYEQYF.

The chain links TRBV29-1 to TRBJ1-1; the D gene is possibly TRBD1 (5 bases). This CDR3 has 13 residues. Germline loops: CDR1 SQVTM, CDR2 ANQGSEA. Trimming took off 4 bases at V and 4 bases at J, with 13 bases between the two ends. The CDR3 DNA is TGCAGCGTTGGTATCGGGGGAACCACTGAAGCTTTCTTT. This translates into CSVGIGGTTEAFF.

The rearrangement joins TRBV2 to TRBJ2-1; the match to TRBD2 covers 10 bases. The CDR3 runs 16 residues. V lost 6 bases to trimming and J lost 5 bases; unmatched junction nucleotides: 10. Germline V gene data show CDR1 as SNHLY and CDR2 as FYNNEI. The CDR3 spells CASRTEAGGPNNEQFF. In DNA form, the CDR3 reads TGTGCCAGCAGAACTGAAGCGGGAGGGCCTAACAATGAGCAGTTCTTC.

CDR3 in amino acids: CASSETLIAGISYNEQFF. CDR3 sequence (DNA): TGTGCCAGCAGCGAAACACTCATAGCGGGAATCAGCTACAATGAGCAGTTCTTC. This rearrangement joins TRBV13 to TRBJ2-1; 8 bases map to TRBD2. J gave up 3 bases and V 5 bases, and 15 bases lay outside the gene matches. CDR3 length: 18 residues. Looked up from germline, CDR1 is PRHDT and CDR2 is FYEKMQ (reference sequence).

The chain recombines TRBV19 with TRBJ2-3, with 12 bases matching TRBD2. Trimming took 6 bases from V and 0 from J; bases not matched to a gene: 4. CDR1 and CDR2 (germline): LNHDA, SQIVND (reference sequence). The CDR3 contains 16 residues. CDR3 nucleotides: TGTGCCAGTAGACTAGCGGGAGGTGCAAGCACAGATACGCAGTATTTT. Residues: CASRLAGGASTDTQYF.

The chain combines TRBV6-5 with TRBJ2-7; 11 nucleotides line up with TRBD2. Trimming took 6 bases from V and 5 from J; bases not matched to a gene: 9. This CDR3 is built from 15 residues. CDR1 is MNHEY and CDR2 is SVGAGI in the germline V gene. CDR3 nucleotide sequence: TGTGCCAGCAGCCTACTAGCGGGAGCCTCTGACGAGCAGTACTTC. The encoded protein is CASSLLAGASDEQYF.

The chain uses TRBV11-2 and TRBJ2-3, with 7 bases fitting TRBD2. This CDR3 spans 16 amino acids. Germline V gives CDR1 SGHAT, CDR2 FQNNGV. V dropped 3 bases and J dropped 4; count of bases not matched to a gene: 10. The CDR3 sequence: CASSFGWRESADTQYF. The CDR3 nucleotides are TGTGCCAGCAGCTTCGGGTGGCGGGAGTCAGCAGATACGCAGTATTTT.

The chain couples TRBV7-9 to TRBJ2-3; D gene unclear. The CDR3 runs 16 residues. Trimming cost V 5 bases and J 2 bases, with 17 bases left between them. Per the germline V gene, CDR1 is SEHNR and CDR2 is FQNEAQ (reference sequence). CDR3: CASSKTADHFTDTQYF. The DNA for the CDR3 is TGTGCCAGCAGCAAAACAGCCGACCACTTCACAGATACGCAGTATTTT.

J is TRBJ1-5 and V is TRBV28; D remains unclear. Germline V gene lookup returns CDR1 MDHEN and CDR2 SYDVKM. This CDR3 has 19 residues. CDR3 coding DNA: TGTGCTATCCCCCTTTCGCCCACCCCCCGGTTCCTCAGCAATCAGCCCCAGCATTTT. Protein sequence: CAIPLSPTPRFLSNQPQHF.

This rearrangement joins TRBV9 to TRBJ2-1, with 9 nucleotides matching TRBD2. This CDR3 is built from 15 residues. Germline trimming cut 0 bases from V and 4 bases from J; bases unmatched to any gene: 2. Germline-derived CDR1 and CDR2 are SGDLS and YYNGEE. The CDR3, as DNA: TGTGCCAGCAGCGTAGGGGCGGGAGGGTACAATGAGCAGTTCTTC. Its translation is CASSVGAGGYNEQFF.

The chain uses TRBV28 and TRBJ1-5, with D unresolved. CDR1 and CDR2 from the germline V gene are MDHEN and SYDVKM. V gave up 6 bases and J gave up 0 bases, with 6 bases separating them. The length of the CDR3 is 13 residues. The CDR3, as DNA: TGTGCCAGCAGAGAGTATAGCAATCAGCCCCAGCATTTT. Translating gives CASREYSNQPQHF.

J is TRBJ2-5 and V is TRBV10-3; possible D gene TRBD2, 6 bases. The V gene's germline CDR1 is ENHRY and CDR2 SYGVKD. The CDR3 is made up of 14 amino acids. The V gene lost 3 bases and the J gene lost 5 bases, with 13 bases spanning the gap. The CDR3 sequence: CAISESGGGETQYF. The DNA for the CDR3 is TGTGCCATCAGTGAATCAGGAGGAGGGGAGACCCAGTACTTC.

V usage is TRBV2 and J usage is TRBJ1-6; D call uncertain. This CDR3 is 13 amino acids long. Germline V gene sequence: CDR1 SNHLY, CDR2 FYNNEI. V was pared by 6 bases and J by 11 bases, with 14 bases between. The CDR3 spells CASSRELTTPLHF. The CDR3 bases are TGTGCCAGCAGCCGAGAACTGACAACACCCCTCCACTTT.

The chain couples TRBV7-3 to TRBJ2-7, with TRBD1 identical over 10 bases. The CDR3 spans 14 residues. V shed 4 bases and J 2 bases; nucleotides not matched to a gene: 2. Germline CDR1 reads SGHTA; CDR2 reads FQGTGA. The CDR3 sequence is CASSWDRGPYEQYF. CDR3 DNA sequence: TGTGCCAGCAGCTGGGACAGGGGACCCTACGAGCAGTACTTC.

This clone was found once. CDR3 in DNA: TGTGCCAGCACTGGGACAGGGTATAATTCACCCCTCCACTTT. Amino acids: CASTGTGYNSPLHF. V gene TRBV6-1 combines with J gene TRBJ1-6; 9 nucleotides align to TRBD1. V lost 7 bases and J lost 4; bases outside the gene matches: 2. There are 14 residues in the CDR3. Germline CDR1 MNHNS, CDR2 SASEGT.

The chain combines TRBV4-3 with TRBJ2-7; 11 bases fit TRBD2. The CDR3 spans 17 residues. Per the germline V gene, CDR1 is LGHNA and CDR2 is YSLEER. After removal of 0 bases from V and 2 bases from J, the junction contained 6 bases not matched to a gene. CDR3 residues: CASSQDAGTSGTYEQYF. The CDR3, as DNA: TGCGCCAGCAGCCAAGATGCGGGGACTAGCGGAACCTACGAGCAGTACTTC.

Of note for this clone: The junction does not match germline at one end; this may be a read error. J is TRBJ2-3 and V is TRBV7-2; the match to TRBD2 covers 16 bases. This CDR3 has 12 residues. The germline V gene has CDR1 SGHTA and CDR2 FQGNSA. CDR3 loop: CASSLGTSGGDF. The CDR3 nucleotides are TGTGCCAGCAGCCTCGGGACTAGCGGGGGGGATTTT.

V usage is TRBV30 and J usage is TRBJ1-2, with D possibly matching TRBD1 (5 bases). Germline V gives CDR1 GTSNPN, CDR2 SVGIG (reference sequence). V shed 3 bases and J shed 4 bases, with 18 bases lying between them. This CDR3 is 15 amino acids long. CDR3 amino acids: CAWRPSGGVGYGYTF. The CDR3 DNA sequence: TGTGCCTGGAGGCCCTCCGGGGGGGTGGGCTATGGCTACACCTTC.

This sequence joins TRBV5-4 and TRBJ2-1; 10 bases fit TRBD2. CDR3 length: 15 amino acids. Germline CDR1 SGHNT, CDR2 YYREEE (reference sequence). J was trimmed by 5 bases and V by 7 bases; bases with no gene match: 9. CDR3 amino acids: CASSDRTSGDNEQFF. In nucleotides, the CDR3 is TGTGCCAGCTCGGACAGGACTAGCGGCGACAATGAGCAGTTCTTC.

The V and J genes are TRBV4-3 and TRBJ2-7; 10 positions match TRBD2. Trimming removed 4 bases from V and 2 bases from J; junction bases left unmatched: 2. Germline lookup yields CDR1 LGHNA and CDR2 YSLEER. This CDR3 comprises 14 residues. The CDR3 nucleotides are TGCGCCAGCAGCCCCCTAGCGGGAGCCTACGAGCAGTACTTC. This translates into CASSPLAGAYEQYF.

This chain's CDR3 is CASSVVQAPVTGELFF. The CDR3, as DNA: TGTGCCAGCAGCGTAGTACAGGCGCCGGTCACCGGGGAGCTGTTTTTT. The chain has TRBV9 and TRBJ2-2, with a possible D match to TRBD1 (5 bases). Looked up from germline, CDR1 is SGDLS and CDR2 is YYNGEE. The V and J ends lost 0 bases and 4 bases respectively, with 13 bases between them. This CDR3 is 16 amino acids long. The full variable domain, with the rest looked up from reference TRBV9 and TRBJ2-2, is DSGVTQTPKHLITATGQRVTLRCSPRSGDLSVYWYQQSLDQGLQFLIQYYNGEERAKGNILERFSAQQFPDLHSELNLSSLELGDSALYFCASSVVQAPVTGELFFGEGSRLTVL.

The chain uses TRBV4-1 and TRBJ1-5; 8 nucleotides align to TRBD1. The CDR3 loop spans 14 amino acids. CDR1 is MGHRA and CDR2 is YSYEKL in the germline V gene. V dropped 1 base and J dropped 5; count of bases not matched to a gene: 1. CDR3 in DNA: TGCGCCAGCAGCCAAGTACAGGGGGATCAGCCCCAGCATTTT. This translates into CASSQVQGDQPQHF.

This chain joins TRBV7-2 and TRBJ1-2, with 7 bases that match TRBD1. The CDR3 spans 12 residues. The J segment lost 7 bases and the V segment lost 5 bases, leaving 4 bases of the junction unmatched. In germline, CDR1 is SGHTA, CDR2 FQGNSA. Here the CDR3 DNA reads TGTGCCAGCAGCACCCGGGACAGTGGCTACACCTTC. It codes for CASSTRDSGYTF.

This CDR3 reads CASSERENWGRTEAFF. CDR3 bases: TGTGCCAGCAGTGAACGGGAGAACTGGGGTCGCACTGAAGCTTTCTTT. V and J are TRBV25-1 and TRBJ1-1; no definite D call. Germline CDR1 is MGHDK and CDR2 is SYGVNS. Trimming left V 2 bases short and J 4 bases short, with 17 bases between. This CDR3 is 16 amino acids long. Full variable domain (missing parts from reference TRBV25-1 and TRBJ1-1): EADIYQTPRYLVIGTGKKITLECSQTMGHDKMYWYQQDPGMELHLIHYSYGVNSTEKGDLSSESTVSRIRTEHFPLTLESARPSHTSQYLCASSERENWGRTEAFFGQGTRLTVV.